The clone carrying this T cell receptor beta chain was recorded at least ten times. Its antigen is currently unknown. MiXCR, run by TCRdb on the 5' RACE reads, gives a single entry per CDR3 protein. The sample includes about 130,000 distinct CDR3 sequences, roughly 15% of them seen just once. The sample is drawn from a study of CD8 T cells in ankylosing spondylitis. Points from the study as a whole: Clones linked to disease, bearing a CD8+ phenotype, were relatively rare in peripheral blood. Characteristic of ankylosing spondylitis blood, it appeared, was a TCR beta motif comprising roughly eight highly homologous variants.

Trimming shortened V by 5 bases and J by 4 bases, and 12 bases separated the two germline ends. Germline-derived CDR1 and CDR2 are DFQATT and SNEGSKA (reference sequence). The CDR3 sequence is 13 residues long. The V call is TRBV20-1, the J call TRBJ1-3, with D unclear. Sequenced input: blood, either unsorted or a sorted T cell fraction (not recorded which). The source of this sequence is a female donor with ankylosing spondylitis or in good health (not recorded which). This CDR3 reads CSAWTLQGNTIYF. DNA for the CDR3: TGCAGTGCTTGGACGCTCCAGGGAAACACCATATATTTT.